The next 27 T cell receptor beta chains were all read from a single sample in a study of blood T cell repertoires in COVID-19. Only in-frame clones appear in the TCRdb table, and some are missing; sequencing was by immunoSEQ multiplex PCR. Of around 200,000 clones listed, approximately 85% were seen once; the top ten hold 7.5% to 10%. The sample comprised peripheral blood. The receptors derive from a woman aged 80 or over with acute or convalescent COVID-19.

The chain joins TRBV19 to TRBJ1-2; D gene ambiguous. V was trimmed by 4 bases and J by 7 bases, leaving 19 bases between them. CDR3 length: 15 amino acids. CDR1 and CDR2 from the germline V gene are LNHDA and SQIVND (reference sequence). CDR3 loop: CASSRGLEPSAGYTF. CDR3 in DNA: TGTGCCAGTAGTAGAGGCCTAGAACCCTCGGCTGGCTACACCTTC.

The chain carries TRBV6-6 and TRBJ1-4, with D perhaps matching TRBD1 (5 bases). Looked up from germline, CDR1 is MNHNY and CDR2 is SVGAGI (reference sequence). Trimming stripped 7 bases from V and 11 bases from J, with 23 bases between. The CDR3 covers 15 residues. The CDR3: CASTMTDRTVGKLFF. The CDR3 DNA sequence: TGTGCCAGCACTATGACAGACCGAACGGTAGGGAAACTGTTTTTT.

This sequence joins TRBV21-1 and TRBJ1-4; TRBD1 was called by the table and not checked on the DNA. TRBV21-1 is shown as a pseudogene. The CDR3 totals 12 residues. DNA for the CDR3: TGTGCCAGCCCCAGGATTAATGAAAAACTGTTTTTT. Translated, it gives CASPRINEKLFF.

This clone was observed a single time. V gene TRBV11-2 combines with J gene TRBJ2-3; D possibly corresponds to TRBD1 (6 bases). Germline CDR1 and CDR2: SGHAT and FQNNGV. The CDR3 is 15 residues long. Trimming took 5 bases from V and 2 from J, leaving 14 bases between them. The CDR3 bases are TGTGCCAGCAGCATAAGACAGGTTTACACAGATACGCAGTATTTT. Its protein product is CASSIRQVYTDTQYF.

The chain combines TRBV7-6 with TRBJ2-2, with TRBD2 matching over 11 bases. This CDR3 comprises 16 residues. Germline V gives CDR1 SGHVS, CDR2 FNYEAQ. V shed 1 base, J shed 2 bases, and the junction held 0 bases outside the gene matches. The CDR3 protein is CASSLGLAGNTGELFF. CDR3 sequence (DNA): TGTGCCAGCAGCTTAGGACTAGCGGGAAACACCGGGGAGCTGTTTTTT.

The rearrangement links TRBV7-9 to TRBJ1-2; TRBD1 matches at 9 bases. The germline V gene has CDR1 SEHNR and CDR2 FQNEAQ (reference sequence). With 4 bases clipped from V and 5 bases from J, the junction kept 5 bases outside the gene matches. The CDR3 has 14 amino acids. The CDR3 region is CASSSQGAQYGYTF. The CDR3 DNA is TGTGCCAGCAGCTCACAGGGGGCTCAGTATGGCTACACCTTC.

A word on this clone: Different DNA sequences within this sample yield the same CDR3. The gene calls are TRBV27 and TRBJ1-1; D is possibly TRBD1 (6 bases). This CDR3 spans 14 amino acids. V dropped 0 bases and J dropped 5 bases, with 10 bases sitting between them. Germline V gene sequence: CDR1 MNHEY, CDR2 SMNVEV (reference sequence). CDR3 loop: CASSLSPGVTEAFF. The CDR3 DNA reads TGTGCCAGCAGTTTATCCCCAGGGGTTACTGAAGCTTTCTTT.

This chain uses TRBV5-6 with TRBJ2-7, with TRBD1 matching 9 bases. V shed 4 bases, J shed 5 bases, and the junction held 10 bases outside the gene matches. The CDR3 is 15 amino acids. The germline V gene has CDR1 SGHDT and CDR2 YYEEEE. For the CDR3, the DNA is TGTGCCAGCAGCCGAGTAACAGGGGGCGGGAACGAGCAGTACTTC. Translation: CASSRVTGGGNEQYF.

V gene TRBV10-3 combines with J gene TRBJ2-7; TRBD2 agrees at 9 bases. V was pared by 10 bases and J by 0 bases, with 1 base of the junction left unmatched. The CDR3 is made up of 12 amino acids. Germline V gene lookup returns CDR1 ENHRY and CDR2 SYGVKD. The CDR3: CATSGNSYEQYF. In DNA, the CDR3 is TGTGCCACTAGCGGGAACTCCTACGAGCAGTACTTC.

This chain uses TRBV24-1 with TRBJ2-5, with D possibly matching TRBD2 (6 bases). Germline CDR1 KGHDR, CDR2 SFDVKD. The V end lost 4 bases, the J end lost 4 bases, and 9 bases lay between the germline ends. The CDR3 is 13 amino acids. The CDR3 loop reads CATSERGGETQYF. The CDR3 DNA reads as TGTGCCACCAGTGAGAGGGGAGGAGAGACCCAGTACTTC.

V usage is TRBV5-4 and J usage is TRBJ2-7; the match to TRBD2 covers 11 bases. Germline V CDR1 and CDR2: SGHNT, YYREEE (reference sequence). V gave up 3 bases and J gave up 4 bases; unmatched junction bases: 12. This CDR3 spans 17 amino acids. The CDR3 loop is CASSSQLSGGAKYEQYF. CDR3 DNA: TGTGCCAGCAGCTCCCAACTTAGCGGGGGGGCCAAATACGAGCAGTACTTC.

The chain uses TRBV11-1 and TRBJ2-7, with D perhaps TRBD2 (5 bases). The V end lost 3 bases, the J end lost 3 bases, and 15 bases lay between the germline ends. The germline gives CDR1 SGHAT, CDR2 FQDESV (reference sequence). This CDR3 region has 15 residues. CDR3 sequence: CASSFEGVAVYEQYF. In nucleotides, the CDR3 is TGTGCCAGCAGCTTCGAGGGAGTGGCGGTCTACGAGCAGTACTTC.

In nucleotides, the CDR3 is TGTGCCAGCAGCCACACGAACACCGAAAACTATGGCTACACCTTC. This encodes CASSHTNTENYGYTF. The rearrangement uses TRBV3-1 (or the pseudogene TRBV3-2) and TRBJ1-2; D gene unclear. The CDR3 is 15 amino acids. Germline loops: CDR1 LGHDT, CDR2 YNNKEL (reference sequence). V was cut by 3 bases and J by 2 bases, with 13 bases left in between.

V is TRBV10-3 and J is TRBJ2-7, with TRBD1 matching 7 bases. J lost 5 bases, V lost 7 bases, and 8 bases had no gene match. CDR1 and CDR2 from the germline V gene are ENHRY and SYGVKD. CDR3 length: 13 amino acids. The chain's CDR3 is CAITPGQVDEQYF. The CDR3 coding sequence is TGTGCCATCACCCCAGGACAGGTGGACGAGCAGTACTTC.

The chain combines TRBV27 with TRBJ2-1; 11 bases match TRBD2. The V gene end was trimmed by 5 bases and the J gene end by 3 bases; junction bases not matched to a gene: 3. The CDR3 has 15 residues. Germline-derived CDR1 and CDR2 are MNHEY and SMNVEV (reference sequence). CDR3: CASSRTSGYYNEQFF. The CDR3 DNA sequence: TGTGCCAGCAGTAGGACTAGCGGGTACTACAATGAGCAGTTCTTC.

The gene calls are TRBV4-3 and TRBJ2-7; 9 bases fit TRBD1. The junction had 9 bases not matched to a gene; V was cut back by 4 bases and J by 5 bases. Germline V lookup: CDR1 LGHNA, CDR2 YSLEER. The CDR3 totals 15 residues. CDR3 sequence: CASSRNRDRVHEQYF. CDR3 coding DNA: TGCGCCAGCAGCCGAAACCGGGACAGGGTCCACGAGCAGTACTTC.

This sequence joins TRBV30 and TRBJ1-2; 7 bases are a match to TRBD1. V was clipped by 0 bases and J by 2 bases; unmatched bases: 9. The germline V gene encodes CDR1 GTSNPN and CDR2 SVGIG (reference sequence). The length of the CDR3 is 16 residues. CDR3 nucleotide sequence: TGTGCCTGGAGTGTAGACCCAACAGGGGCCAACTATGGCTACACCTTC. Amino acid sequence: CAWSVDPTGANYGYTF.

This clone was recorded only once. The V call is TRBV25-1, the J call TRBJ1-1, with D hard to call. The CDR3 totals 13 residues. The germline gives CDR1 MGHDK, CDR2 SYGVNS. Trimming took off 1 base at V and 9 bases at J, with 12 bases between the two ends. This chain's CDR3 is CASSEFVPGQAFF. The CDR3 DNA sequence: TGTGCCAGCAGTGAATTTGTCCCTGGCCAAGCTTTCTTT.

The V call is TRBV7-2, the J call TRBJ1-2; D call uncertain. Between the trimmed V and J ends, which lost 5 bases and 4 bases, there was a span of 14 bases. The CDR3 contains 14 residues. Per germline, CDR1 SGHTA and CDR2 FQGNSA. The DNA of the CDR3 is TGTGCCAGCAGCCCAAGACATCGCCGCTATGGCTACACCTTC. Encoded protein: CASSPRHRRYGYTF.

The V gene is TRBV24-1, the J gene TRBJ2-7; 8 bases are a match to TRBD1. Germline-derived CDR1 and CDR2 are KGHDR and SFDVKD. The CDR3 spans 15 residues. J was trimmed by 6 bases and V by 2 bases; bases with no gene match: 8. For the CDR3, the DNA is TGTGCCACCAGTGATTGGCGGACAGGGACACGCGAGCAGTACTTC. It yields the protein CATSDWRTGTREQYF.

The sample holds a few counts of this clone. The rearrangement joins TRBV30 to TRBJ1-3, with D unclear. This CDR3 has 16 amino acids. Germline lookup yields CDR1 GTSNPN and CDR2 SVGIG (reference sequence). With 2 bases removed from V and 6 bases from J, the gap between germline ends came to 20 bases. CDR3 in DNA: TGTGCCTGGAGTCCCCCGGGAGTGCGGGGTGTAAACACCATATATTTT. Translating gives CAWSPPGVRGVNTIYF.

This chain uses TRBV18 with TRBJ2-3, with 9 bases lining up with TRBD2. The CDR3 totals 14 residues. V lost 3 bases to trimming and J lost 2 bases; unmatched junction nucleotides: 0. The germline V gene encodes CDR1 KGHSH and CDR2 LQKENI. The CDR3 sequence: CASSPGLATDTQYF. CDR3 in DNA: TGTGCCAGCTCACCGGGACTAGCCACAGATACGCAGTATTTT.

The genes are TRBV29-1 and TRBJ2-1; D gene uncertain. The germline V gene encodes CDR1 SQVTM and CDR2 ANQGSEA. CDR3 length equals 14 residues. The V end lost 2 bases, the J end lost 4 bases, and 12 bases lay between the germline ends. The CDR3 DNA sequence: TGCAGCGTTGAATCCGACTGGCCATACAATGAGCAGTTCTTC. Encoded protein: CSVESDWPYNEQFF.

V is TRBV9 and J is TRBJ2-1, with a possible D match to TRBD1 (7 bases). Germline-derived CDR1 and CDR2 are SGDLS and YYNGEE. The CDR3 is 16 residues long. With 4 bases removed from V and 2 bases from J, the gap between germline ends came to 16 bases. For the CDR3, the DNA is TGTGCCAGCAGCTCTGCAGGGGGGTCCCCCTACAATGAGCAGTTCTTC. Translated: CASSSAGGSPYNEQFF. Full variable domain (outside the CDR3, taken from reference TRBV9 and TRBJ2-1): DSGVTQTPKHLITATGQRVTLRCSPRSGDLSVYWYQQSLDQGLQFLIQYYNGEERAKGNILERFSAQQFPDLHSELNLSSLELGDSALYFCASSSAGGSPYNEQFFGPGTRLTVL.

J is TRBJ2-2 and V is TRBV5-1; 7 bases map to TRBD1. The CDR3 has 15 amino acids. Germline V lookup: CDR1 SGHRS, CDR2 YFSETQ. V dropped 5 bases and J dropped 5; count of bases not matched to a gene: 9. The CDR3 is CASRSTGMGTGELFF. In DNA, the CDR3 is TGCGCCAGCAGATCGACAGGGATGGGGACCGGGGAGCTGTTTTTT.

This clone has only a few counts. The rearrangement joins TRBV12-5 to TRBJ1-1; D is undetermined. The CDR3 has 14 amino acids. The germline V gene has CDR1 LGHNT and CDR2 FRNRAP. The V end lost 6 bases, the J end lost 5 bases, and 16 bases lay between the germline ends. CDR3: CASGRPGGRTEAFF. The CDR3 DNA reads TGTGCTAGTGGGAGGCCGGGCGGGAGGACTGAAGCTTTCTTT.

This chain joins TRBV4-1 and TRBJ1-5, with D possibly TRBD1 on 5 matching bases. The germline CDR1 and CDR2 sequences are MGHRA and YSYEKL. The V end lost 0 bases, the J end lost 5 bases, and 5 bases lay between the germline ends. The CDR3 covers 13 residues. CDR3 region: CASSQDRDQPQHF. CDR3 nucleotide sequence: TGCGCCAGCAGCCAAGACAGGGATCAGCCCCAGCATTTT.